This TCR beta chain was recovered during a study of T-cell memory formation after mild COVID-19. Per germline, CDR1 DFQATT and CDR2 SNEGSKA (reference sequence). CDR3 length equals 14 residues. V was trimmed by 3 bases and J by 0 bases, leaving 9 bases between them. TCRdb re-called the 5' RACE reads through MiXCR, storing one row per CDR3 protein. The sample has around 500,000 distinct CDR3 sequences, about 18% seen once. Study-level results: The study found balanced CD4/CD8 in clones contracting day 15 to 85 and a CD4+ lean in later expanders.

Concerning this clonotype: The antigen is undetermined.

Sequenced sample: PBMCs or a T cell subset sorted from them (not recorded which). This chain joins TRBV20-1 and TRBJ1-5, with D possibly matching TRBD1 (5 bases). The receptor comes from an adult woman who had mild COVID-19 (a few samples of this study predate the infection). Cell type and time point are not known. The CDR3 protein is CSARVDSSNQPQHF. CDR3 coding DNA: TGCAGTGCTAGGGTCGACAGTAGCAATCAGCCCCAGCATTTT.